In this sample, the clone carrying this T cell receptor (beta chain) turned up a few times. The CDR3 contains 19 residues. Per the germline V gene, CDR1 is SEHNR and CDR2 is FQNEAQ (reference sequence). V trimming: 5 bases; J trimming: 0 bases; junction bases outside the gene matches: 14. Generated by immunoSEQ multiplex PCR, the TCRdb table keeps only in-frame clones and is missing some. The table lists approximately 100,000 clones, approximately 90% of them singletons. This sample is part of a study of blood T cell repertoires in COVID-19. Sequenced material: peripheral blood. The sequence derives from a man aged 50 to 59 with acute or convalescent COVID-19. The chain combines TRBV7-9 with TRBJ1-2; 11 nucleotides match TRBD1. CDR3 DNA: TGTGCCAGCAGCCCGTACATCGGACAGGGGGCAGGCACTAACTATGGCTACACCTTC. Translating gives CASSPYIGQGAGTNYGYTF.